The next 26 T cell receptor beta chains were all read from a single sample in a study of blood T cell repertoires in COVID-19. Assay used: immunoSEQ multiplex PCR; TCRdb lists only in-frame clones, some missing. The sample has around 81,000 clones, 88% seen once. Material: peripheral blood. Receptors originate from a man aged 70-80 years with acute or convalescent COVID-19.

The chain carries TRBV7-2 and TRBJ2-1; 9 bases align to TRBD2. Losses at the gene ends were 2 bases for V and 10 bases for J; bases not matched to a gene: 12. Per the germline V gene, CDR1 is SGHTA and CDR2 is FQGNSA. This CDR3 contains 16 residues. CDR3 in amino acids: CASSLYGLAGSREQFF. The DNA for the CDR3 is TGTGCCAGCAGCTTATATGGCCTAGCGGGATCTCGGGAGCAGTTCTTC.

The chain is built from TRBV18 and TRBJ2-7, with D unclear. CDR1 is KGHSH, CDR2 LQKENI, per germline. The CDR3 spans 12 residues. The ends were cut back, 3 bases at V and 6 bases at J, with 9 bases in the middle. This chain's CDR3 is CASSPQSGEQYF. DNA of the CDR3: TGTGCCAGCTCACCCCAATCCGGCGAGCAGTACTTC.

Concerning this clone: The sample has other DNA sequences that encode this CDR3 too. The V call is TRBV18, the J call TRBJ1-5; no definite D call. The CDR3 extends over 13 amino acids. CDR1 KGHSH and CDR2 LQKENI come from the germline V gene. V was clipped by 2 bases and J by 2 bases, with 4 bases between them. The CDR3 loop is CASSPGGNQPQHF. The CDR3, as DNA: TGTGCCAGCTCACCAGGAGGCAATCAGCCCCAGCATTTT.

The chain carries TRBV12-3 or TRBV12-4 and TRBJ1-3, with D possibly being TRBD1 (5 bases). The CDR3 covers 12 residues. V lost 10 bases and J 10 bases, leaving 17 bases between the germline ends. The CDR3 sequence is CAMTLMKGTIYF. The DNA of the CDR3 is TGTGCCATGACCCTAATGAAGGGGACCATATATTTT.

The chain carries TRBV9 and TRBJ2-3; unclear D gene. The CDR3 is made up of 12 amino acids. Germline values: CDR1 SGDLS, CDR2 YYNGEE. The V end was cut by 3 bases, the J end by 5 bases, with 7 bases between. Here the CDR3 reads CASSARQDTQYF. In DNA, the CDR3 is TGTGCCAGCAGCGCGAGACAAGATACGCAGTATTTT.

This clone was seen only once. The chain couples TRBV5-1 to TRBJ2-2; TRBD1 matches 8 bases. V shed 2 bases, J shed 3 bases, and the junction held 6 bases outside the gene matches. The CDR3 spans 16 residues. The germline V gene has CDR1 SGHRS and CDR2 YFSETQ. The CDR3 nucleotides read TGCGCCAGCAGCTTCCAGGGGGCGCCGGACACCGGGGAGCTGTTTTTT. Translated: CASSFQGAPDTGELFF.

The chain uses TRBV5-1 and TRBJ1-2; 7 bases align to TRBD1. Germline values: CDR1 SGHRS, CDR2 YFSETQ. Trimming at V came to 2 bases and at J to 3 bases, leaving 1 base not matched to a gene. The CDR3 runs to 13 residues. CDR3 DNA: TGCGCCAGCAGCTTCACAGGGGACTATGGCTACACCTTC. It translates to CASSFTGDYGYTF.

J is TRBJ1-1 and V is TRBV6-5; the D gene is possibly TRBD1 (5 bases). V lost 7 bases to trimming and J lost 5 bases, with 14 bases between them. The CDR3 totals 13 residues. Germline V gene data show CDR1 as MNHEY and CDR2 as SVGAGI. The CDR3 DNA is TGTGCCAGCACCCGACCGGAGGGGACTGAAGCTTTCTTT. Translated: CASTRPEGTEAFF.

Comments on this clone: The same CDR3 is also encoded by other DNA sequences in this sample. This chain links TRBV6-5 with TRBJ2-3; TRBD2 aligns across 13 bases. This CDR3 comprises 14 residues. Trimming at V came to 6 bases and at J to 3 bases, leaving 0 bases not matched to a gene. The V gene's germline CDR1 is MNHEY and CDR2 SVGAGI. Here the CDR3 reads CASRTSGGTDTQYF. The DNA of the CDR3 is TGTGCCAGCAGGACTAGCGGGGGGACAGATACGCAGTATTTT.

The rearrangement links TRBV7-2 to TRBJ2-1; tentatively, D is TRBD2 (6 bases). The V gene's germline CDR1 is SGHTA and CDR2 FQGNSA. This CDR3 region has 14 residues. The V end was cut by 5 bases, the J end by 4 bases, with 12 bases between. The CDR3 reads CASSVGTEYNEQFF. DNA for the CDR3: TGTGCCAGCAGCGTGGGGACTGAATACAATGAGCAGTTCTTC.

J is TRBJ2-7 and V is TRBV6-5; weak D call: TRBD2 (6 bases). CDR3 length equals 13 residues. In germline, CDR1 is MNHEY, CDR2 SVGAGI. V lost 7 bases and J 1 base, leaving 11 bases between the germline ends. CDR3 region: CASTSGGSYEQYF. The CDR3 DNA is TGTGCCAGCACCAGTGGAGGGTCCTACGAGCAGTACTTC.

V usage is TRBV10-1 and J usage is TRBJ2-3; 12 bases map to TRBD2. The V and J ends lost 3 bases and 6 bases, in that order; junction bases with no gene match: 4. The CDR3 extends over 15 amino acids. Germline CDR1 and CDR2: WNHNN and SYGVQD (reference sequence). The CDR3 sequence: CASSEASGGADTQYF. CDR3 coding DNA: TGCGCCAGCAGTGAAGCTAGCGGGGGGGCCGATACGCAGTATTTT.

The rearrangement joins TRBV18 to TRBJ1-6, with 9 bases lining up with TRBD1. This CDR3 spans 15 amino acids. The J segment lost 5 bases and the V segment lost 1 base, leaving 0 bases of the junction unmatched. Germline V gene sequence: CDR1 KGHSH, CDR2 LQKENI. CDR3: CASSPRTGDNSPLHF. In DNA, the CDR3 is TGTGCCAGCTCACCACGGACAGGGGATAATTCACCCCTCCACTTT. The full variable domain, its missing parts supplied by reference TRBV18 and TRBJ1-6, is NAGVMQNPRHLVRRRGQEARLRCSPMKGHSHVYWYRQLPEEGLKFMVYLQKENIIDESGMPKERFSAEFPKEGPSILRIQQVVRGDSAAYFCASSPRTGDNSPLHFGNGTRLTVT.

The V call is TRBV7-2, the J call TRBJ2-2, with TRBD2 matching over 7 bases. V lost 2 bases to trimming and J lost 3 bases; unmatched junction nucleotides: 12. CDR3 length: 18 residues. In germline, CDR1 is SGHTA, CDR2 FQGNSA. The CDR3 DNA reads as TGTGCCAGCAGCTTAAGAGGGGAATCGGCGGGGGACACCGGGGAGCTGTTTTTT. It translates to CASSLRGESAGDTGELFF.

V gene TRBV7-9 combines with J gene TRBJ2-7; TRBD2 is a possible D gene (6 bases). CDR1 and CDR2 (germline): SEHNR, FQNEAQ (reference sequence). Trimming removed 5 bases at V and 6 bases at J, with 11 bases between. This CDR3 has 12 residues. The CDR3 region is CASSLQTSEQYF. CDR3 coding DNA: TGTGCCAGCAGCCTACAGACTAGCGAGCAGTACTTC.

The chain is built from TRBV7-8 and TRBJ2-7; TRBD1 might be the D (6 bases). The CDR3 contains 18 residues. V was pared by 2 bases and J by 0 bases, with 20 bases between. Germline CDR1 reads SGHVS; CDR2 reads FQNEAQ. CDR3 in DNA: TGTGCCAGCAGCTTACTTCAGGGGTCTAGGACAGCCTCCTACGAGCAGTACTTC. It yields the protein CASSLLQGSRTASYEQYF.

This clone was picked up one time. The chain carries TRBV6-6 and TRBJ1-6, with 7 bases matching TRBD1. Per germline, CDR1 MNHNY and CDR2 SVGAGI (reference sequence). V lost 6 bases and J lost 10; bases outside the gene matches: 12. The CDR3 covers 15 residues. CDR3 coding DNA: TGTGCCAGCAGCAACGACAGGGAAGGGCGCTCACCCCTCCACTTT. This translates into CASSNDREGRSPLHF.

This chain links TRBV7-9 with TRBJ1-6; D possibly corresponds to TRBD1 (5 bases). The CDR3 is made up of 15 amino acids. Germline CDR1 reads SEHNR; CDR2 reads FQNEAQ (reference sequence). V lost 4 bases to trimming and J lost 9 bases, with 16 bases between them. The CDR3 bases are TGTGCCAGCAGCTCCATTGGGGCTGAGATTTCACCCCTCCACTTT. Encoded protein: CASSSIGAEISPLHF.

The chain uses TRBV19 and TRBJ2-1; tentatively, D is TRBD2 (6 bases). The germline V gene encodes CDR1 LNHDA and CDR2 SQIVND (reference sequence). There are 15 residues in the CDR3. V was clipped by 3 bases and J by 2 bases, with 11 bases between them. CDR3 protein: CASSIGREPYNEQFF. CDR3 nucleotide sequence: TGTGCCAGTAGTATCGGACGGGAGCCCTACAATGAGCAGTTCTTC.

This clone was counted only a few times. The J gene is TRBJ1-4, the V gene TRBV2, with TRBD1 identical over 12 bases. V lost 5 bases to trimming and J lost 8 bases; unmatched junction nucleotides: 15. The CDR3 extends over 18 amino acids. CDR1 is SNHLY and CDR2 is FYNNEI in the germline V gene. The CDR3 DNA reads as TGTGCCAGCAGTCCCCCGAGGGGGACAGGGGGCGGAGGAGAAAAACTGTTTTTT. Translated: CASSPPRGTGGGGEKLFF.

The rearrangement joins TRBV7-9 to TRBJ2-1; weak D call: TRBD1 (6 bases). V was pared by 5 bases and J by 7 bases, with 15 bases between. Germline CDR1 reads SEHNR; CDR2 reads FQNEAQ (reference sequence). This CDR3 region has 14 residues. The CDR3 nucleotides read TGTGCCAGCAGCCACCAGAACAGGGATAATGAGCAGTTCTTC. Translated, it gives CASSHQNRDNEQFF.

The CDR3 region is CASRVGPGTGPFNEQFF. The CDR3 DNA is TGCGCCAGCAGGGTAGGCCCCGGGACAGGACCCTTCAATGAGCAGTTCTTC. The rearrangement joins TRBV5-1 to TRBJ2-1, with TRBD1 matching 8 bases. The J segment lost 6 bases and the V segment lost 5 bases, leaving 16 bases of the junction unmatched. Germline lookup yields CDR1 SGHRS and CDR2 YFSETQ. The CDR3 is made up of 17 amino acids. Full variable domain (rest looked up from reference TRBV5-1 and TRBJ2-1): KAGVTQTPRYLIKTRGQQVTLSCSPISGHRSVSWYQQTPGQGLQFLFEYFSETQRNKGNFPGRFSGRQFSNSRSEMNVSTLELGDSALYLCASRVGPGTGPFNEQFFGPGTRLTVL.

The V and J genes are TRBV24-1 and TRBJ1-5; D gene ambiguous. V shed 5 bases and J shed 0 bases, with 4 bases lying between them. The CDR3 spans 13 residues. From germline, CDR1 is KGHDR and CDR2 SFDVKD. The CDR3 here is CATSAYSNQPQHF. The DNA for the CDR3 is TGTGCCACCAGTGCTTATAGCAATCAGCCCCAGCATTTT.

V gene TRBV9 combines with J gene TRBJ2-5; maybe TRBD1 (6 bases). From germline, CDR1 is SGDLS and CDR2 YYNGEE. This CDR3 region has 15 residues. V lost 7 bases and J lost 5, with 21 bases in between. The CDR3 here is CASALSTGQRETQYF. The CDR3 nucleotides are TGTGCCAGCGCCCTCAGTACAGGGCAGAGGGAGACCCAGTACTTC.

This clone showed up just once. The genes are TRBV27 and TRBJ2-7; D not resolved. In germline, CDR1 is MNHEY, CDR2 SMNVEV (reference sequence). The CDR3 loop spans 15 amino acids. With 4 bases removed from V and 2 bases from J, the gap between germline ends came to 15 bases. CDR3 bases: TGTGCCAGCAGTTCTCGTAATAGCCTACCCTACGAGCAGTACTTC. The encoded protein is CASSSRNSLPYEQYF.

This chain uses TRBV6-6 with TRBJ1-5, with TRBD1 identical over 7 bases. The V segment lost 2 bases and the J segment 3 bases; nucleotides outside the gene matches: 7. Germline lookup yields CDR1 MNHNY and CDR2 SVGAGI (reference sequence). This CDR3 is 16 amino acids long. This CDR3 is CASSYPATGSNQPQHF. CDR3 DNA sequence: TGTGCCAGCAGTTACCCAGCGACAGGGTCCAATCAGCCCCAGCATTTT.